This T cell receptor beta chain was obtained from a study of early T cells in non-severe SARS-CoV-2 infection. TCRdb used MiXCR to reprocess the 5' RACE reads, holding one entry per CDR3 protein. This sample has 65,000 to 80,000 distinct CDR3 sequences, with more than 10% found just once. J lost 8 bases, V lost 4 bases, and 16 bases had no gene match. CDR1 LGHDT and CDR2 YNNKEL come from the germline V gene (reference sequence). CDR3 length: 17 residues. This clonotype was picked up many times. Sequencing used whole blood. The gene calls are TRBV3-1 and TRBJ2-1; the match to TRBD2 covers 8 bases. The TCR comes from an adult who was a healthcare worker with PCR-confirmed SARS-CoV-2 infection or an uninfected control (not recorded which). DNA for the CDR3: TGTGCCAGCAGCCCACCCCCCGATAGCGGGGTGGGCCATGAGCAGTTCTTC. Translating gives CASSPPPDSGVGHEQFF.